The 7 T cell receptor beta chains below all came from one sample that was sequenced in a study of T cell changes during pregnancy in multiple sclerosis. Using immunoSEQ multiplex PCR, the repertoire was profiled, and TCRdb retains in-frame clones only, with some absent. The table has about 13,000 clones, 88% seen once; the top ten hold around 9%. Sequencing used CD8+ T cells from peripheral blood mononuclear cells, obtained in the first trimester of pregnancy. The receptors were sampled from a female donor with multiple sclerosis, enrolled in a pregnancy study.

The chain uses TRBV14 and TRBJ2-2; D gene unclear. The length of the CDR3 is 13 residues. The ends were cut back, 3 bases at V and 3 bases at J, with 5 bases in the middle. Germline lookup yields CDR1 SGHDN and CDR2 FVKESK. CDR3 nucleotides: TGTGCCAGCAGCCATCAGTACACCGGGGAGCTGTTTTTT. This codes for CASSHQYTGELFF.

The CDR3 reads CASSLGLQGAYGYTF. CDR3 nucleotide sequence: TGTGCCAGTAGTCTCGGACTACAGGGGGCGTATGGCTACACCTTC. The chain has TRBV19 and TRBJ1-2; 9 bases are shared with TRBD1. The CDR3 spans 15 residues. The germline V gene has CDR1 LNHDA and CDR2 SQIVND (reference sequence). V lost 5 bases, J lost 5 bases, and 9 bases stayed unmatched.

The CDR3 is CASSSDDKTGYEQYF. The DNA of the CDR3 is TGTGCCAGCAGCTCCGATGATAAGACTGGCTACGAGCAGTACTTC. This chain connects TRBV7-8 to TRBJ2-7; D remains ambiguous. Germline CDR1 reads SGHVS; CDR2 reads FQNEAQ. V lost 4 bases to trimming and J lost 3 bases, with 16 bases between them. This CDR3 has 15 residues.

The chain is built from TRBV7-9 and TRBJ2-6; D not resolved. The CDR3 sequence is 16 residues long. V was clipped by 5 bases and J by 0 bases, with 11 bases between them. Germline CDR1 and CDR2: SEHNR and FQNEAQ (reference sequence). The CDR3 here is CASSLHRHSGANVLTF. CDR3 nucleotides: TGTGCCAGCAGCCTTCACCGACACTCTGGGGCCAACGTCCTGACTTTC.

The V and J genes are TRBV18 and TRBJ2-3; 8 nucleotides agree with TRBD1. The length of the CDR3 is 17 residues. The junction had 7 bases not matched to a gene; V was cut back by 2 bases and J by 0 bases. Per the germline V gene, CDR1 is KGHSH and CDR2 is LQKENI. The CDR3, as DNA: TGTGCCAGCTCACCAACCAGGGGGCTCCTCAGCACAGATACGCAGTATTTT. Residues: CASSPTRGLLSTDTQYF. The whole variable domain, filled in from reference TRBV18 and TRBJ2-3, reads NAGVMQNPRHLVRRRGQEARLRCSPMKGHSHVYWYRQLPEEGLKFMVYLQKENIIDESGMPKERFSAEFPKEGPSILRIQQVVRGDSAAYFCASSPTRGLLSTDTQYFGPGTRLTVL.

This sequence joins TRBV11-2 and TRBJ2-2; the D gene is possibly TRBD1 (6 bases). Germline CDR1 SGHAT, CDR2 FQNNGV. This CDR3 region has 14 residues. With 8 bases removed from V and 6 bases from J, the gap between germline ends came to 16 bases. CDR3 coding DNA: TGTGCCAGCGGGCAGGGGTATAACCCCGGGGAGCTGTTTTTT. Amino acid sequence: CASGQGYNPGELFF. The full variable domain, in which reference TRBV11-2 and TRBJ2-2 provide the parts outside the CDR3, is EAGVAQSPRYKIIEKRQSVAFWCNPISGHATLYWYQQILGQGPKLLIQFQNNGVVDDSQLPKDRFSAERLKGVDSTLKIQPAKLEDSAVYLCASGQGYNPGELFFGEGSRLTVL.

The rearrangement links TRBV28 to TRBJ2-3, with D perhaps TRBD1 (5 bases). The germline V and J ends were trimmed by 2 bases and 4 bases, with 10 bases remaining between them. Germline loops: CDR1 MDHEN, CDR2 SYDVKM. The CDR3 is 14 amino acids. The CDR3 is CASSLQGNADTQYF. In DNA form, the CDR3 reads TGTGCCAGCAGTTTACAGGGAAACGCAGATACGCAGTATTTT. Looking up the rest from reference TRBV28 and TRBJ2-3 gives the full variable domain: DVKVTQSSRYLVKRTGEKVFLECVQDMDHENMFWYRQDPGLGLRLIYFSYDVKMKEKGDIPEGYSVSREKKERFSLILESASTNQTSMYLCASSLQGNADTQYFGPGTRLTVL.